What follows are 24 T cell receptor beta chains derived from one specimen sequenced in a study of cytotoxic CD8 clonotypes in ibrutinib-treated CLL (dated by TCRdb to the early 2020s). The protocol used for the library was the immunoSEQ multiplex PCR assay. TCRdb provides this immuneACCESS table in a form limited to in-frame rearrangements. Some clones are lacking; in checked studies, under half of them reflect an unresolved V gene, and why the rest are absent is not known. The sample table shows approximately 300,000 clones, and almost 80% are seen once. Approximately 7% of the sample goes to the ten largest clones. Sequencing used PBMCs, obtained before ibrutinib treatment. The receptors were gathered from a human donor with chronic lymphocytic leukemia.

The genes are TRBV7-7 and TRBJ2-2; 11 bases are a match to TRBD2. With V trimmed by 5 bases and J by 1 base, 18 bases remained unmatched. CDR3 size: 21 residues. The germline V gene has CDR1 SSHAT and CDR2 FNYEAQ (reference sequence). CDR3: CASSLEELAGVVPWNTGELFF. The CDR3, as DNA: TGTGCCAGCAGCCTCGAGGAACTAGCGGGAGTGGTCCCCTGGAACACCGGGGAGCTGTTTTTT.

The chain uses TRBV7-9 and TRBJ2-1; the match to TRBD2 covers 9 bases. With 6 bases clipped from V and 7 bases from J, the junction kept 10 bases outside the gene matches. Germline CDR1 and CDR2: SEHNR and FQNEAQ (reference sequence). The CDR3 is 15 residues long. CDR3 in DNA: TGTGCCAGCAGTCCCCCCGGGACTAGCCTTAATGAGCAGTTCTTC. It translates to CASSPPGTSLNEQFF.

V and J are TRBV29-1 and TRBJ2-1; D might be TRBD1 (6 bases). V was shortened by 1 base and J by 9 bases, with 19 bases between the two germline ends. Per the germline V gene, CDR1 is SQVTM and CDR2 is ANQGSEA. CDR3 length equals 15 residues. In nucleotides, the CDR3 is TGCAGCGTTGAAGGTGGGCCAGGGGAGTTCGGTGAGCAGTTCTTC. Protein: CSVEGGPGEFGEQFF.

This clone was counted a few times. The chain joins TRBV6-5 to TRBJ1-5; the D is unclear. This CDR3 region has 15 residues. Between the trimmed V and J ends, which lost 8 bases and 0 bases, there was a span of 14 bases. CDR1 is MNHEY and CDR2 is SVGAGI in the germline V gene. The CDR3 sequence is CASGYTHHSNQPQHF. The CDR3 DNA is TGTGCCAGCGGGTATACCCACCATAGCAATCAGCCCCAGCATTTT.

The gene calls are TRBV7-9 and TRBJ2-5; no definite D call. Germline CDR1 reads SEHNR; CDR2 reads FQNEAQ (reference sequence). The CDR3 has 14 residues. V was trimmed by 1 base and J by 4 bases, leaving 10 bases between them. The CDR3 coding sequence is TGTGCCAGCAGCTTAGTAGGAACCCCAGAGACCCAGTACTTC. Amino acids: CASSLVGTPETQYF.

The CDR3 coding sequence is TGTGCAAGTCGCTTGGTCCGGGACAGGGGGAATCAGCCCCAGCATTTT. Amino acids: CASRLVRDRGNQPQHF. The rearrangement joins TRBV12-2 to TRBJ1-5; the D call of TRBD1 is as the table states it, not checked on the DNA. TRBV12-2 is shown as a pseudogene. The CDR3 runs to 16 residues.

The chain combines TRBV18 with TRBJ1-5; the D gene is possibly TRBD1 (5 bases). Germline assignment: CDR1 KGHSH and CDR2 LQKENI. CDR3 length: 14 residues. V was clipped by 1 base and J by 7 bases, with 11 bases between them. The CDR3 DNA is TGTGCCAGCTCACCACTAAAGGGGTGGCAGCCCCAGCATTTT. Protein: CASSPLKGWQPQHF.

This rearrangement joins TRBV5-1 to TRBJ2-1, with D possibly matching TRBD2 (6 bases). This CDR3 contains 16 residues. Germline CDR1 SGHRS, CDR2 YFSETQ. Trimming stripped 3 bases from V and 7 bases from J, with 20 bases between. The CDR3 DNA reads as TGCGCCAGCAGCTCCCGCTCGGATAGCGGAGGGAATGAGCAGTTCTTC. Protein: CASSSRSDSGGNEQFF. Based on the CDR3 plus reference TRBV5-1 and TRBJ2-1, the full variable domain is KAGVTQTPRYLIKTRGQQVTLSCSPISGHRSVSWYQQTPGQGLQFLFEYFSETQRNKGNFPGRFSGRQFSNSRSEMNVSTLELGDSALYLCASSSRSDSGGNEQFFGPGTRLTVL.

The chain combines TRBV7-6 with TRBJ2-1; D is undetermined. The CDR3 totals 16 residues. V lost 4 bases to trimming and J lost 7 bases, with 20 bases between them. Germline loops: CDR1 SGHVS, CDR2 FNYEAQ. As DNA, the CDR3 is TGTGCCAGCAGCTCCCTGGGATCGGGCTATAGTAATGAGCAGTTCTTC. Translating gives CASSSLGSGYSNEQFF.

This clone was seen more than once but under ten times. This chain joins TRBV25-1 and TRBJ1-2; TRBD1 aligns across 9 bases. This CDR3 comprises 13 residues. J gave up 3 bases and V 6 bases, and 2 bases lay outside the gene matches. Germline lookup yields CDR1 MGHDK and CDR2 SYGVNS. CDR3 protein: CASRDRGDYGYTF. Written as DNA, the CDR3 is TGTGCCAGCAGGGACAGGGGAGACTATGGCTACACCTTC.

The CDR3, as DNA: TGCGCCAGCAGTGAGGAAAGGGGAATCGGACAGCCCCAGCATTTT. Translation gives CASSEERGIGQPQHF. The chain joins TRBV10-1 to TRBJ1-5; TRBD1 is a possible D gene (5 bases). Germline CDR1 is WNHNN and CDR2 is SYGVQD (reference sequence). This CDR3 contains 15 residues. The V gene lost 2 bases and the J gene lost 7 bases, with 15 bases spanning the gap.

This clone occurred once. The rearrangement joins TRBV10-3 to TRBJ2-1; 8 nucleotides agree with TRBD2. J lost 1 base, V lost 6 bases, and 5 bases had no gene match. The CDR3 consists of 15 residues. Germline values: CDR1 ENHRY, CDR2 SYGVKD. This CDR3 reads CAISPTSGSYNEQFF. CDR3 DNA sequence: TGTGCCATCAGCCCCACTAGCGGTTCCTACAATGAGCAGTTCTTC.

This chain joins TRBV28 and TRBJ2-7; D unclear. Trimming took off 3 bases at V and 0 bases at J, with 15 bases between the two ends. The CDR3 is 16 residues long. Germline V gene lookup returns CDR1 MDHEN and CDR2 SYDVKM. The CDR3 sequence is CASSFVGWGFSYEQYF. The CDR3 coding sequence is TGTGCCAGCAGTTTCGTGGGGTGGGGATTCTCCTACGAGCAGTACTTC.

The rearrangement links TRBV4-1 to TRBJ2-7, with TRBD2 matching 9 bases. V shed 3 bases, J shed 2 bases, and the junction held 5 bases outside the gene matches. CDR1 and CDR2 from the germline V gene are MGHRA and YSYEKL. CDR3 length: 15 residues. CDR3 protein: CASSHYSGSTYEQYF. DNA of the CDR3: TGCGCCAGCAGCCACTATAGCGGGAGTACCTACGAGCAGTACTTC.

The CDR3 DNA follows: TGCGCCAGCAGCTCAGAAGCGTACCACGAGCAGTACTTC. This sequence encodes CASSSEAYHEQYF. The rearrangement joins TRBV5-1 to TRBJ2-7; D is ambiguous. Germline V gene lookup returns CDR1 SGHRS and CDR2 YFSETQ. V lost 3 bases, J lost 5 bases, and 12 bases lay in between. This CDR3 comprises 13 residues.

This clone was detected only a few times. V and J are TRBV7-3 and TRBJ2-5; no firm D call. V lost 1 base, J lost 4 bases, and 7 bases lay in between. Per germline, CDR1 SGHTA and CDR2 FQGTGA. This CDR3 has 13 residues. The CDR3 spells CASSLIWGETQYF. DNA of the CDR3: TGTGCCAGCAGCTTAATCTGGGGAGAGACCCAGTACTTC.

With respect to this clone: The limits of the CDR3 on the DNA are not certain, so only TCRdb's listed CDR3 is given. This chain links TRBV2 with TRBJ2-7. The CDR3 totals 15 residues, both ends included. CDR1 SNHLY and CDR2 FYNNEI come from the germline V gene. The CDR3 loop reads CASRKLRASSYEQYF.

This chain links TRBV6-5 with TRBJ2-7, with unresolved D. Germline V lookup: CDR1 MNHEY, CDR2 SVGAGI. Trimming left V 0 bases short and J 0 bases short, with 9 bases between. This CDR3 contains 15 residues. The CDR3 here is CASSYSSAFSYEQYF. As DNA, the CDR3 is TGTGCCAGCAGTTACTCGTCAGCCTTCTCCTACGAGCAGTACTTC.

The CDR3 is CASRDWGRNGYTF. CDR3 in DNA: TGTGCCAGCAGGGACTGGGGCAGGAATGGCTACACCTTC. The chain employs TRBV28 and TRBJ1-2; possibly TRBD1 for D (5 bases). V lost 6 bases and J lost 6, with 14 bases in between. The CDR3 has 13 amino acids. Germline values: CDR1 MDHEN, CDR2 SYDVKM.

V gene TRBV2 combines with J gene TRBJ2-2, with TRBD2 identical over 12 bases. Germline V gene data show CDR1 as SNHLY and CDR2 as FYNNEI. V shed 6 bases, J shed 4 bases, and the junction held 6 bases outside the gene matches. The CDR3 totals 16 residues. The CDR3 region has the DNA TGTGCCAGCAGGGCACTAGCGGGAGGACCCACCGGGGAGCTGTTTTTT. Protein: CASRALAGGPTGELFF.

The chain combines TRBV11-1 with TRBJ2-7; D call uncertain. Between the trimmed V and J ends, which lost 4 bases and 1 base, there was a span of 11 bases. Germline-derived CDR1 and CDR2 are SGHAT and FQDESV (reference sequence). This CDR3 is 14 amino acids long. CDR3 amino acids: CASSSRAPSYEQYF. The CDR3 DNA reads TGTGCCAGCAGCTCCCGGGCCCCTTCCTACGAGCAGTACTTC.

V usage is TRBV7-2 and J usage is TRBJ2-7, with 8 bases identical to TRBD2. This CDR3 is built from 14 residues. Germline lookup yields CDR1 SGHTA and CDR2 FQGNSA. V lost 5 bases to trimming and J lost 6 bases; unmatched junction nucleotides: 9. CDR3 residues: CASSPGLEVREQYF. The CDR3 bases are TGTGCCAGCAGCCCGGGACTAGAAGTTCGCGAGCAGTACTTC.

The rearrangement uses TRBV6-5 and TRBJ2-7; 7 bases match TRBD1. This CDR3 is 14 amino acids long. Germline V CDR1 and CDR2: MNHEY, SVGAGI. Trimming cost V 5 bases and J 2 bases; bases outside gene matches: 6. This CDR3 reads CASSPDRPPYEQYF. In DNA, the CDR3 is TGTGCCAGCAGTCCGGACAGGCCACCCTACGAGCAGTACTTC.

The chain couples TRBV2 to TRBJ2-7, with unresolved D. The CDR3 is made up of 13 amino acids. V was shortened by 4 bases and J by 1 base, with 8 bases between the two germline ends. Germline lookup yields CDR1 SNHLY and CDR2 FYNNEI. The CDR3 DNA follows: TGTGCCAGCAGTGCCCGACGTTCCTACGAGCAGTACTTC. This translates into CASSARRSYEQYF.